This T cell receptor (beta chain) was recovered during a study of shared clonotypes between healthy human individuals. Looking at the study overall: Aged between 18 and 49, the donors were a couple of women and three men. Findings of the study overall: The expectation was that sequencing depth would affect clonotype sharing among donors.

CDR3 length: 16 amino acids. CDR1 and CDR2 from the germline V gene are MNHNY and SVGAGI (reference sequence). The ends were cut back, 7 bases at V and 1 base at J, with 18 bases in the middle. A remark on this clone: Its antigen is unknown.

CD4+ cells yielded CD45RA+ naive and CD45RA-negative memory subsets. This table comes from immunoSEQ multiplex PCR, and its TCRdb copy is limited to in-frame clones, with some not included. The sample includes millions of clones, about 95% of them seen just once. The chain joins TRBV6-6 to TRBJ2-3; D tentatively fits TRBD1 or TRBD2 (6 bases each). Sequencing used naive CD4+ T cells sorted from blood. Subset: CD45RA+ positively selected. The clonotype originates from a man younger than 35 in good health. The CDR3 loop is CASTLTGALGTDTQYF. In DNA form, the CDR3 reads TGTGCCAGCACTCTAACGGGGGCGCTGGGCACAGATACGCAGTATTTT.